This T cell receptor (beta chain) was sequenced in a study of blood T cell repertoires in COVID-19. Study at large: The origin of the acute and convalescent COVID-19 samples was the United States, Italy and Spain.

Method: immunoSEQ multiplex PCR; TCRdb's copy keeps in-frame clones and lacks some. The table lists 200,000 to 250,000 clones, 70% to 90% of them singletons, with under 4.5% in the top ten. Clinical histories supplied by participants themselves formed the basis of cohort assignment. CDR1 MNHNY and CDR2 SVGAGI come from the germline V gene (reference sequence). The CDR3 has 15 amino acids. The junction had 6 bases not matched to a gene; V was cut back by 2 bases and J by 3 bases. The sequenced material came from PBMCs or T cells enriched from blood (not recorded which). The rearrangement joins TRBV6-6 to TRBJ1-2, with TRBD1 identical over 7 bases. The sequence came from a man under 40 with acute COVID-19. The CDR3 nucleotides read TGTGCCAGCAGTTACAGGAAGGGGGCGGACTATGGCTACACCTTC. Translated, it gives CASSYRKGADYGYTF.